Below, 27 T cell receptor beta chains from the same sample are listed, as sequenced in a study of shared clonotypes between healthy human individuals. Clones were sequenced by immunoSEQ multiplex PCR, and TCRdb holds only the in-frame ones, with some missing. The profile shows 2 million to 3 million clones, approximately 94% of them singletons. Source material: naive CD4+ T cells from PBMCs. The subset was: CD45RA+ positively selected. These receptors came from a man younger than 35 in good health. Some clones in this sample may be carry-over from other donors' samples.

The V and J genes are TRBV7-8 and TRBJ2-7; 9 bases line up with TRBD2. Germline V gene data show CDR1 as SGHVS and CDR2 as FQNEAQ. This CDR3 is 17 amino acids long. Trimming removed 5 bases from V and 2 bases from J; junction bases left unmatched: 13. This CDR3 is CASSLSSTASGAYEQYF. As DNA, the CDR3 is TGTGCCAGCAGCCTGTCGTCCACGGCTAGCGGGGCCTACGAGCAGTACTTC. Variable domain in full (rest from reference TRBV7-8 and TRBJ2-7): GAGVSQSPRYKVAKRGQDVALRCDPISGHVSLFWYQQALGQGPEFLTYFQNEAQLDKSGLPSDRFFAERPEGSVSTLKIQRTQQEDSAVYLCASSLSSTASGAYEQYFGPGTRLTVT.

V usage is TRBV4-3 and J usage is TRBJ1-2; D unresolved. This CDR3 spans 15 amino acids. V was shortened by 1 base and J by 5 bases, with 14 bases between the two germline ends. Germline-derived CDR1 and CDR2 are LGHNA and YSLEER. In nucleotides, the CDR3 is TGCGCCAGCAGCCAAGTTTCGGACGGACGTTATGGCTACACCTTC. It yields the protein CASSQVSDGRYGYTF.

The V and J genes are TRBV7-2 and TRBJ2-3, with D perhaps TRBD2 (6 bases). This CDR3 contains 18 residues. CDR1 and CDR2 from the germline V gene are SGHTA and FQGNSA. Between the trimmed V and J ends, which lost 2 bases and 2 bases, there was a span of 20 bases. The CDR3 DNA follows: TGTGCCAGCAGCTTAAAGTTACAATTAGCGGTGTTCACAGATACGCAGTATTTT. Protein: CASSLKLQLAVFTDTQYF.

The chain has TRBV12-2 and TRBJ2-7; the table assigns TRBD2, which was not confirmed against the DNA. TRBV12-2 is noted as a pseudogene. The CDR3 is made up of 14 amino acids. CDR3 sequence (DNA): TGTGCAAGTCGCTGGACTAGCAGATCCTACGAGCAGTACTTC. This gives the protein CASRWTSRSYEQYF.

This rearrangement joins TRBV6-6 to TRBJ2-5; 7 bases map to TRBD2. Germline loops: CDR1 MNHNY, CDR2 SVGAGI (reference sequence). V was clipped by 2 bases and J by 0 bases; unmatched bases: 6. This CDR3 is 16 amino acids long. The CDR3 DNA is TGTGCCAGCAGTTACCGGGCTAGCGGACACCAAGAGACCCAGTACTTC. Translating it yields CASSYRASGHQETQYF.

The V and J genes are TRBV7-3 and TRBJ2-7, with 15 bases fitting TRBD2. J lost 4 bases, V lost 2 bases, and 9 bases had no gene match. The CDR3 length is 18 residues. The germline V gene encodes CDR1 SGHTA and CDR2 FQGTGA. DNA for the CDR3: TGTGCCAGCAGCTTAGCCGGACTAGCGGGAGGGCCGCTTTACGAGCAGTACTTC. This gives the protein CASSLAGLAGGPLYEQYF.

The gene calls are TRBV19 and TRBJ2-1; TRBD2 matches 8 bases. This CDR3 has 17 amino acids. The V segment lost 4 bases and the J segment 9 bases; nucleotides outside the gene matches: 17. Germline loops: CDR1 LNHDA, CDR2 SQIVND (reference sequence). Here the CDR3 reads CASSTPSHGRVTGEQFF. CDR3 sequence (DNA): TGTGCCAGTAGTACCCCCAGTCACGGGAGGGTTACGGGTGAGCAGTTCTTC. The full variable domain, rest sourced from reference TRBV19 and TRBJ2-1, is DGGITQSPKYLFRKEGQNVTLSCEQNLNHDAMYWYRQDPGQGLRLIYYSQIVNDFQKGDIAEGYSVSREKKESFPLTVTSAQKNPTAFYLCASSTPSHGRVTGEQFFGPGTRLTVL.

The chain uses TRBV5-4 and TRBJ2-7, with D uncertain. Trimming cost V 1 base and J 3 bases, with 5 bases left between them. The CDR3 is 12 amino acids. The germline CDR1 and CDR2 sequences are SGHNT and YYREEE (reference sequence). This CDR3 is CASSLMGYEQYF. CDR3 nucleotide sequence: TGTGCCAGCAGCTTGATGGGCTACGAGCAGTACTTC.

J is TRBJ2-2 and V is TRBV10-3, with 7 nucleotides matching TRBD1. V lost 4 bases and J lost 6; bases outside the gene matches: 5. This CDR3 has 14 residues. Germline values: CDR1 ENHRY, CDR2 SYGVKD. Written as DNA, the CDR3 is TGTGCCATCAGTGGAACAGGGGTGCCCGGGGAGCTGTTTTTT. Amino acids: CAISGTGVPGELFF.

The rearrangement uses TRBV9 and TRBJ1-1, with 7 bases lining up with TRBD1. V shed 4 bases, J shed 4 bases, and the junction held 7 bases outside the gene matches. Germline V gene lookup returns CDR1 SGDLS and CDR2 YYNGEE. CDR3 length: 14 amino acids. The CDR3 reads CASSPGQPVTEAFF. CDR3 DNA sequence: TGTGCCAGCAGCCCGGGACAGCCGGTCACTGAAGCTTTCTTT.

The rearrangement joins TRBV5-4 to TRBJ2-2, with D possibly being TRBD1 (5 bases). Germline values: CDR1 SGHNT, CDR2 YYREEE (reference sequence). This CDR3 comprises 16 residues. V was shortened by 1 base and J by 4 bases, with 14 bases between the two germline ends. CDR3 amino acids: CASSLPRGSGTGELFF. For the CDR3, the DNA is TGTGCCAGCAGCTTGCCTAGGGGTTCGGGCACCGGGGAGCTGTTTTTT.

This chain links TRBV5-1 with TRBJ1-3; the D gene is possibly TRBD1 (5 bases). With 4 bases removed from V and 3 bases from J, the gap between germline ends came to 11 bases. Germline V gene lookup returns CDR1 SGHRS and CDR2 YFSETQ. The CDR3 is made up of 14 amino acids. The CDR3 reads CASSGGTDGNTIYF. The CDR3 DNA reads TGCGCCAGCAGCGGGGGGACCGATGGAAACACCATATATTTT.

This clone was found once. This chain connects TRBV5-1 to TRBJ1-3, with D hard to call. Germline V lookup: CDR1 SGHRS, CDR2 YFSETQ. This CDR3 has 18 residues. V lost 6 bases, J lost 1 base, and 23 bases lay in between. DNA for the CDR3: TGCGCCAGCAACAGCGGCCCTTTCGGGCTGGGGTCTGGAAACACCATATATTTT. Its translation is CASNSGPFGLGSGNTIYF.

The chain links TRBV4-1 to TRBJ1-2, with 8 bases that match TRBD1. There are 14 residues in the CDR3. V lost 4 bases, J lost 6 bases, and 7 bases stayed unmatched. Germline CDR1 MGHRA, CDR2 YSYEKL. CDR3 DNA sequence: TGCGCCAGCAGCCCCGGACAGGGTATCGATGGCTACACCTTC. This gives the protein CASSPGQGIDGYTF.

The chain carries TRBV4-3 and TRBJ2-3; TRBD1 or TRBD2 may be the D gene (5 bases each). With 3 bases removed from V and 6 bases from J, the gap between germline ends came to 19 bases. The CDR3 spans 16 residues. Germline CDR1 reads LGHNA; CDR2 reads YSLEER. The CDR3 DNA follows: TGCGCCAGCAGCCAGCTAACTACGAGGGGTGTCGATACGCAGTATTTT. Translating gives CASSQLTTRGVDTQYF.

J is TRBJ2-2 and V is TRBV9, with D uncertain. Per germline, CDR1 SGDLS and CDR2 YYNGEE. V lost 0 bases and J 6 bases, leaving 6 bases between the germline ends. The CDR3 is 13 residues long. This CDR3 reads CASSVDLPGELFF. The CDR3 DNA reads TGTGCCAGCAGCGTAGACTTGCCCGGGGAGCTGTTTTTT.

V is TRBV6-5 and J is TRBJ2-7; 12 bases align to TRBD1. V shed 5 bases, J shed 5 bases, and the junction held 7 bases outside the gene matches. CDR3 length equals 15 residues. Germline CDR1 reads MNHEY; CDR2 reads SVGAGI. The CDR3 nucleotides are TGTGCCAGCAGTAGCACGGGACAGGGGGCAAACGAGCAGTACTTC. It yields the protein CASSSTGQGANEQYF.

The chain recombines TRBV7-9 with TRBJ2-5, with D perhaps matching TRBD2 (5 bases). V lost 4 bases and J 3 bases, leaving 12 bases between the germline ends. This CDR3 comprises 14 residues. Germline loops: CDR1 SEHNR, CDR2 FQNEAQ (reference sequence). The CDR3 spells CASSYFSGKETQYF. CDR3 nucleotide sequence: TGTGCCAGCAGCTACTTCTCGGGGAAAGAGACCCAGTACTTC.

The chain recombines TRBV7-3 with TRBJ2-2, with D possibly being TRBD1 (6 bases). V lost 2 bases and J lost 3, with 10 bases in between. Germline V CDR1 and CDR2: SGHTA, FQGTGA. The CDR3 loop spans 15 amino acids. CDR3 sequence reads: CASSLQGWYTGELFF. The CDR3 DNA is TGTGCCAGCAGCTTACAGGGGTGGTACACCGGGGAGCTGTTTTTT.

This chain joins TRBV5-1 and TRBJ1-2, with a possible D match to TRBD1 (5 bases). With 2 bases removed from V and 4 bases from J, the gap between germline ends came to 12 bases. The CDR3 runs 14 residues. Germline V gives CDR1 SGHRS, CDR2 YFSETQ. The CDR3 sequence: CASSFETALYGYTF. The CDR3 region has the DNA TGCGCCAGCAGCTTCGAGACAGCCCTCTATGGCTACACCTTC.

The chain joins TRBV2 to TRBJ2-3; TRBD1 is a possible D gene (6 bases). The CDR3 length is 12 residues. Germline V gene lookup returns CDR1 SNHLY and CDR2 FYNNEI. Deletions cut 6 bases from V and 4 bases from J, with 8 bases between. CDR3 residues: CASRTGPDTQYF. The DNA for the CDR3 is TGTGCCAGCAGGACAGGTCCAGATACGCAGTATTTT.

CDR3: CASSYSPGQRNYGYTF. The CDR3 coding sequence is TGTGCCAGCAGTTACTCACCGGGACAGCGGAACTATGGCTACACCTTC. The chain recombines TRBV6-5 with TRBJ1-2; 7 nucleotides match TRBD1. This CDR3 region has 16 residues. Per the germline V gene, CDR1 is MNHEY and CDR2 is SVGAGI. J gave up 2 bases and V 0 bases, and 6 bases lay outside the gene matches.

This clone was detected once. The rearrangement uses TRBV5-1 and TRBJ2-5; 9 nucleotides align to TRBD1. The V and J ends lost 3 bases and 5 bases, in that order; junction bases with no gene match: 8. The CDR3 sequence is 15 residues long. CDR1 is SGHRS, CDR2 YFSETQ, per germline. Here the CDR3 reads CASSSYGQGRETQYF. The CDR3 DNA reads as TGCGCCAGCAGCTCCTACGGACAGGGGAGGGAGACCCAGTACTTC.

The chain couples TRBV19 to TRBJ2-1; TRBD2 matches at 16 bases. The CDR3 covers 19 residues. V dropped 3 bases and J dropped 0; count of bases not matched to a gene: 5. The germline V gene has CDR1 LNHDA and CDR2 SQIVND (reference sequence). CDR3 DNA: TGTGCCAGTAGTATGGGACTAGCGGGAGGGGAGAGCTCCTACAATGAGCAGTTCTTC. Its protein is CASSMGLAGGESSYNEQFF.

As for this clone: Other nucleotide sequences in the sample specify the same CDR3. V and J are TRBV14 and TRBJ1-2; 7 bases map to TRBD1. The CDR3 has 13 amino acids. Trimming cost V 1 base and J 4 bases; bases outside gene matches: 0. CDR1 and CDR2 from the germline V gene are SGHDN and FVKESK. The CDR3 loop is CASSQGTGYGYTF. CDR3 DNA sequence: TGTGCCAGCAGCCAAGGGACAGGCTATGGCTACACCTTC.

This clone was detected a few times. The chain links TRBV30 to TRBJ1-1; D unclear. The CDR3 length is 10 residues. V was cut by 7 bases and J by 5 bases, with 8 bases left in between. Germline V gene sequence: CDR1 GTSNPN, CDR2 SVGIG (reference sequence). In nucleotides, the CDR3 is TGTGCCTTCGGATCTACTGAAGCTTTCTTT. Translation: CAFGSTEAFF.

This chain links TRBV5-1 with TRBJ2-7; 7 nucleotides agree with TRBD2. The CDR3 covers 16 residues. Germline V gene lookup returns CDR1 SGHRS and CDR2 YFSETQ. V lost 3 bases to trimming and J lost 0 bases; unmatched junction nucleotides: 9. The CDR3 loop is CASSSWASGSSYEQYF. The CDR3 DNA follows: TGCGCCAGCAGCTCCTGGGCTAGCGGCAGCTCCTACGAGCAGTACTTC. Combining the CDR3 with reference TRBV5-1 and TRBJ2-7 gives the whole variable domain KAGVTQTPRYLIKTRGQQVTLSCSPISGHRSVSWYQQTPGQGLQFLFEYFSETQRNKGNFPGRFSGRQFSNSRSEMNVSTLELGDSALYLCASSSWASGSSYEQYFGPGTRLTVT.